This passage covers 12 T cell receptor beta chains from one sample sequenced in a study of CD8+ T cells in alopecia areata. Sequencing templates came from extracted RNA that was reverse transcribed into cDNA. Clones were read by immunoSEQ multiplex PCR, and TCRdb kept only the in-frame ones, dropping some. This sample carries about 150,000 clones, about three fifths of them seen once, and the ten largest clones take 0.91%. As for treatment: oral pan-JAK inhibitor, 5-10 mg twice daily. The sample here was CD4+ T cells sorted from blood, taken at week 4, from a patient treated with tofacitinib. The receptor set was obtained from a human donor with alopecia areata.

The chain has TRBV30 and TRBJ1-1, with 8 bases aligning to TRBD1. The CDR3 length is 14 residues. Trimming removed 3 bases from V and 3 bases from J; junction bases left unmatched: 6. Germline V gene lookup returns CDR1 GTSNPN and CDR2 SVGIG (reference sequence). CDR3 protein: CAWRTGEFYTEAFF. CDR3 coding DNA: TGTGCCTGGAGGACAGGGGAATTCTACACTGAAGCTTTCTTT. The variable domain in full, with the rest retrieved from reference TRBV30 and TRBJ1-1, is SQTIHQWPATLVQPVGSPLSLECTVEGTSNPNLYWYRQAAGRGLQLLFYSVGIGQISSEVPQNLSASRPQDRQFILSSKKLLLSDSGFYLCAWRTGEFYTEAFFGQGTRLTVV.

The chain employs TRBV14 and TRBJ2-1, with 11 positions matching TRBD2. This CDR3 has 15 residues. The V segment lost 3 bases and the J segment 9 bases; nucleotides outside the gene matches: 7. The germline V gene has CDR1 SGHDN and CDR2 FVKESK. The CDR3 spells CASSQGLAASGEQFF. CDR3 DNA sequence: TGTGCCAGCAGCCAGGGACTAGCGGCCTCGGGTGAGCAGTTCTTC.

This chain uses TRBV5-1 with TRBJ2-1; D may match TRBD1 or TRBD2 (5 bases each). The CDR3 has 16 amino acids. Germline CDR1 and CDR2: SGHRS and YFSETQ. Deletions cut 5 bases from V and 6 bases from J, with 21 bases between. CDR3 nucleotides: TGCGCCAGCAGGCAAACCGGACGGTGGGGGAGCAATGAGCAGTTCTTC. Translation: CASRQTGRWGSNEQFF.

The V gene is TRBV4-2, the J gene TRBJ1-1; 7 bases are shared with TRBD1. The germline V gene encodes CDR1 LGHNA and CDR2 YNFKEQ. The CDR3 runs to 16 residues. The V segment lost 3 bases and the J segment 3 bases; nucleotides outside the gene matches: 10. CDR3 DNA: TGTGCCAGCAGCCAGCTCCCCGACAGGGTATACACTGAAGCTTTCTTT. Encoded protein: CASSQLPDRVYTEAFF.

V usage is TRBV19 and J usage is TRBJ2-5; tentative D call: TRBD2 (6 bases). The CDR3 consists of 13 residues. V shed 8 bases and J shed 3 bases, with 13 bases lying between them. Per the germline V gene, CDR1 is LNHDA and CDR2 is SQIVND (reference sequence). The CDR3 coding sequence is TGTGCCAGTCAGAGGGGAGGTGAAGAGACCCAGTACTTC. It is translated as CASQRGGEETQYF.

V gene TRBV29-1 combines with J gene TRBJ1-2; TRBD1 aligns across 11 bases. The trim removed 4 bases at V and 3 bases at J, leaving 4 bases unmatched. CDR1 and CDR2 (germline): SQVTM, ANQGSEA. This CDR3 is 14 amino acids long. CDR3 DNA: TGCAGCGTTGGACGGACAGGGGGCGACTATGGCTACACCTTC. Its protein product is CSVGRTGGDYGYTF.

The genes are TRBV27 and TRBJ1-2; D gene unclear. The CDR3 extends over 14 amino acids. The germline V and J ends were trimmed by 5 bases and 4 bases, with 14 bases remaining between them. Germline V CDR1 and CDR2: MNHEY, SMNVEV (reference sequence). The CDR3 region is CASSVSSETYGYTF. The CDR3 nucleotides read TGTGCCAGCAGTGTGTCATCTGAGACCTATGGCTACACCTTC.

The rearrangement links TRBV5-1 to TRBJ2-3; 9 positions agree with TRBD2. J was trimmed by 2 bases and V by 0 bases; bases with no gene match: 7. The CDR3 consists of 17 residues. The germline gives CDR1 SGHRS, CDR2 YFSETQ. The DNA of the CDR3 is TGCGCCAGCAGCTTGGGTCTAGCGGGGAGCACCACAGATACGCAGTATTTT. Its translation is CASSLGLAGSTTDTQYF.

Comments on this clone: The sample carries other DNA sequences with the same CDR3. The gene calls are TRBV11-2 and TRBJ2-5, with D uncertain. Germline CDR1 reads SGHAT; CDR2 reads FQNNGV. The V end lost 4 bases, the J end lost 5 bases, and 5 bases lay between the germline ends. CDR3 length equals 11 residues. CDR3 nucleotides: TGTGCCAGCAGCTCCGGGGAGACCCAGTACTTC. Translation: CASSSGETQYF.

This clone was picked up a small number of times. The genes are TRBV2 and TRBJ2-2; the match to TRBD2 covers 7 bases. The ends lost 1 base at V and 5 bases at J; junction bases unmatched: 7. Germline V lookup: CDR1 SNHLY, CDR2 FYNNEI. The CDR3 consists of 16 residues. The CDR3 reads CASSEGEGRNTGELFF. Here the CDR3 DNA reads TGTGCCAGCAGTGAAGGGGAGGGGAGGAATACCGGGGAGCTGTTTTTT.

This chain connects TRBV5-1 to TRBJ2-7; D is undetermined. Germline assignment: CDR1 SGHRS and CDR2 YFSETQ. V was trimmed by 2 bases and J by 3 bases, leaving 12 bases between them. The CDR3 is 14 amino acids. For the CDR3, the DNA is TGCGCCAGCAGCTTACGTCAATCGAACTACGAGCAGTACTTC. Its translation is CASSLRQSNYEQYF.

The J gene is TRBJ2-5, the V gene TRBV30; TRBD1 matches 7 bases. Germline CDR1 reads GTSNPN; CDR2 reads SVGIG (reference sequence). The trim removed 4 bases at V and 2 bases at J, leaving 4 bases unmatched. The CDR3 is 13 residues long. The CDR3 nucleotides are TGTGCCTGGACAGGGGGTGGGCAAGAGACCCAGTACTTC. Its protein product is CAWTGGGQETQYF.